This TCR beta chain was recovered during a study of early T cells in non-severe SARS-CoV-2 infection. Study information: Bulk RNA isolated from unsorted whole blood underwent sequencing; chains were not paired. Study-wide points: Anti-spike CD8 responses were favored in VDJdb matching, and private and CD4 specificities were missed.

This CDR3 spans 16 amino acids. Germline values: CDR1 MDHEN, CDR2 SYDVKM. Trimming removed 3 bases from V and 2 bases from J, with 14 bases in between. Unique molecular identifier tags were affixed to discrete cDNA molecules. A single record per CDR3 protein comes from TCRdb applying MiXCR to the 5' RACE reads. The data hold tens of thousands of distinct CDR3 sequences, with around an eighth observed a single time. Many counts were recorded for this clonotype. Antigen specificity is unknown. The material sequenced was whole blood. The sequence was obtained from an adult who was a healthcare worker with PCR-confirmed SARS-CoV-2 infection or an uninfected control (not recorded which). The rearrangement links TRBV28 to TRBJ2-4; no firm D call. The CDR3: CASSLALDWPKNIQYF. The CDR3 bases are TGTGCCAGCAGTTTGGCCCTGGATTGGCCCAAAAACATTCAGTACTTC. The full variable domain, in which reference TRBV28 and TRBJ2-4 provide the parts outside the CDR3, is DVKVTQSSRYLVKRTGEKVFLECVQDMDHENMFWYRQDPGLGLRLIYFSYDVKMKEKGDIPEGYSVSREKKERFSLILESASTNQTSMYLCASSLALDWPKNIQYFGAGTRLSVL.